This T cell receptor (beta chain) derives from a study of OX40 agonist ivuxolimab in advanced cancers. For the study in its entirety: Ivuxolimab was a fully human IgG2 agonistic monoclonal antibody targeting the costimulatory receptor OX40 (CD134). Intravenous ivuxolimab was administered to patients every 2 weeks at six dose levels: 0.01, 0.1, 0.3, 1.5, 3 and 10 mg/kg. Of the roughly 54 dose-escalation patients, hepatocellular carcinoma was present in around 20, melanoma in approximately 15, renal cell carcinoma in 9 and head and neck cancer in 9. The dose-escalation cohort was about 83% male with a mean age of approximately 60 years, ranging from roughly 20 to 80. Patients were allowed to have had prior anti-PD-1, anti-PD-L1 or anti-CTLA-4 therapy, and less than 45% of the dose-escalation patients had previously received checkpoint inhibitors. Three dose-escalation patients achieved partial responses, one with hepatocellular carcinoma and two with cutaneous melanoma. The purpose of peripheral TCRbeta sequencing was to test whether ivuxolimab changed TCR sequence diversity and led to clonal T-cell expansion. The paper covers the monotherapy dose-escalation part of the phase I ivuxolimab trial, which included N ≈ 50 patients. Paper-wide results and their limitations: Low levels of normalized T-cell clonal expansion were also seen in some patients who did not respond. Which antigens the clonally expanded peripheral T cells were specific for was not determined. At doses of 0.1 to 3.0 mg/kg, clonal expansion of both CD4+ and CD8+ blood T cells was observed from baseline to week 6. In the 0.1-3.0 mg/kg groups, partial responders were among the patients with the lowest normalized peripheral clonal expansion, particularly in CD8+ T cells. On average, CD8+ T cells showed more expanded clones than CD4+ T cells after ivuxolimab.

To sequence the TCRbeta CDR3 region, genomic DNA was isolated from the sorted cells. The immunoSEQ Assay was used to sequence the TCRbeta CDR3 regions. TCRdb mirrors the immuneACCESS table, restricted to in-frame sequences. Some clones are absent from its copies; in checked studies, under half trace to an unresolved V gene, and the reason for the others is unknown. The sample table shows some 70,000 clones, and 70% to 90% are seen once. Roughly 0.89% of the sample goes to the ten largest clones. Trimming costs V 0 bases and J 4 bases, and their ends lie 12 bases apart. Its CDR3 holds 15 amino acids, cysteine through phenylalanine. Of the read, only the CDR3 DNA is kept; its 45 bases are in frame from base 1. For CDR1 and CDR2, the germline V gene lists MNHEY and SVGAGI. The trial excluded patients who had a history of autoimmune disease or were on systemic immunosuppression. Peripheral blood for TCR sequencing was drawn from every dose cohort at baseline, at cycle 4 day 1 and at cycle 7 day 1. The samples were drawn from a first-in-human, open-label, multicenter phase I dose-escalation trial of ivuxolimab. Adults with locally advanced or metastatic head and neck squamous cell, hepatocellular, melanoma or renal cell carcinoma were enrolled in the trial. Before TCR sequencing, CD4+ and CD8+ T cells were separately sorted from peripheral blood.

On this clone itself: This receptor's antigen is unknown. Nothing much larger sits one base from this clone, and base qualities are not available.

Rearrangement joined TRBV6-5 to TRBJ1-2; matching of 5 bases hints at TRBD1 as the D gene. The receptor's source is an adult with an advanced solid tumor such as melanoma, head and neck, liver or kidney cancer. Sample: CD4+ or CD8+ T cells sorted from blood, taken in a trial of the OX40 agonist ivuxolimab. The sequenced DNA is TGTGCCAGCAGTTACTCGGGCAGGGTAGGCTATGGCTACACCTTC. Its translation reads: CASSYSGRVGYGYTF.